This T cell receptor (beta chain) originates from a study of regulatory T cells in long-lasting Graves disease. The TCR beta library used iRepertoire HTBI primers with Arm-PCR amplification of CDR3. Study processing details: The identification of about 68 TRBV and 14 TRBJ segments was made across samples. TCRdb redid the calling of the multiplex PCR reads with MiXCR, one entry per CDR3 protein. It is TCRdb's table, rather than the study itself, that gives the V and J calls and clone size. This sample yields hundreds of thousands of distinct CDR3 sequences, of which roughly 13% are seen a single time; about 9.1% belongs to the top ten. Specified time point: newly diagnosed GD, antithyroid drugs for less than 3 months. The TCR library used RNA extracted from PBMCs. The peripheral blood volume drawn was about 10 milliliters, and it was collected into EDTA tubes. CDR1 is LGHDT, CDR2 YNNKEL, per germline (reference sequence). The CDR3 totals 13 residues. V lost 0 bases, J lost 7 bases, and 10 bases lay in between.

Study conclusions and caveats: Patients with persistent disease showed a bias toward TRBV28, TRBJ1-2 and TRBJ2-5.

This clonotype was detected many times. Its antigen is not identified. These data were also filed under a second study, of T cells in Graves' hyperthyroidism and ophthalmopathy.

Sequenced here: peripheral blood mononuclear cells (PBMCs), sampled at new diagnosis, from a patient treated with antithyroid drugs. The chain joins TRBV3-1 to TRBJ2-7; D is ambiguous. The sequence was obtained from a man younger than 45 with Graves disease. The CDR3 DNA reads as TGTGCCAGCAGCCAAGAGGTTCTGGATGAGCAGTACTTC. This translates into CASSQEVLDEQYF.